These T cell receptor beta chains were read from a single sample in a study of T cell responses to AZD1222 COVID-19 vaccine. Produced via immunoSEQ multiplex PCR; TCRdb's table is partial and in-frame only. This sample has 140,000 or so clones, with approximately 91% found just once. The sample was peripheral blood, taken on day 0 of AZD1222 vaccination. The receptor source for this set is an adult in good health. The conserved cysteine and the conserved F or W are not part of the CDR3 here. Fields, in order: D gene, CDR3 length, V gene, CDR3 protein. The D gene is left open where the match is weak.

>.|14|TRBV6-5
ASSYSWTDLNTEAF
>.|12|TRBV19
ASSIGWSSYEQY
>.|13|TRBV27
ASSLLGSNTGELF
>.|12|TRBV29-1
SANPGRPNYGYT
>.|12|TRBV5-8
ASSPDRRNTEAF
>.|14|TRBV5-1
ASSLFRGGSITEAF
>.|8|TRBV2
ASRTYEQY
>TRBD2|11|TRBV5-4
ASSSGLAYEQY
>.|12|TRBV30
AWSVQGVDYGYT
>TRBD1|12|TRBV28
ASSTGQGAYGYT
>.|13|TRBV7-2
ASSLALAPNTEAF
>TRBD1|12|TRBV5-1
ASSSTGLETEAF
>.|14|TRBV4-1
ASSQEPRRGGYEQY
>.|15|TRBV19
ASKVPRTGPGANVLT
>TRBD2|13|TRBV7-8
ASSPLGGTHNEQF
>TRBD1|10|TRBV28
ASRTGGSEQY
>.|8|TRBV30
AGDKYGYT
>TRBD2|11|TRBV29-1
SGVGTREDTQY
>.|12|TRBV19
ASSMLLFNSPLH
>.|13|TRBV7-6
ASSLSFMRQETQY
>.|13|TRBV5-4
ASSLFQGANTEAF
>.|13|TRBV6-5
ASITKVFSGNTIY
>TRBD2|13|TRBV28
ASTPWGGSTDTQY
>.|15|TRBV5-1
ASSLVVATPLKNIQY
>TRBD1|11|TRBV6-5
ASSYSRDSFYT